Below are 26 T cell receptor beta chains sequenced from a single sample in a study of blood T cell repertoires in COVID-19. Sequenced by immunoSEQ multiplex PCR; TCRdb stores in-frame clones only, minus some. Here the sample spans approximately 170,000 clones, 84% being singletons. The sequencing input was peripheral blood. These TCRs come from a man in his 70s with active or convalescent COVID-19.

CDR3 amino acids: CASSYRKTSWDEQYF. CDR3 coding DNA: TGTGCCAGCAGTTACCGGAAGACTAGCTGGGACGAGCAGTACTTC. The chain combines TRBV6-2 or TRBV6-3 with TRBJ2-7; 7 bases match TRBD2. The length of the CDR3 is 15 residues. CDR1 MNHEY and CDR2 SVGEGT come from the germline V gene. J was trimmed by 5 bases and V by 2 bases; bases with no gene match: 9.

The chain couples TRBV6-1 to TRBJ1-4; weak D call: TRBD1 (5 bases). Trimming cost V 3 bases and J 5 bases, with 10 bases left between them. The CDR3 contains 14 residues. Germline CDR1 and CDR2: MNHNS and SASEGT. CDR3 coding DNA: TGTGCCAGCAGTGAGCAGGGAAAGAATGAAAAACTGTTTTTT. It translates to CASSEQGKNEKLFF.

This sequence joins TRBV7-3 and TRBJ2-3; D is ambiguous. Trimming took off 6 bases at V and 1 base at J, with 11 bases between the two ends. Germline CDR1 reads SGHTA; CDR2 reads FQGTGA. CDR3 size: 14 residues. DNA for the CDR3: TGTGCCAGCAGTCTTGGGCTTGGCACAGATACGCAGTATTTT. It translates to CASSLGLGTDTQYF. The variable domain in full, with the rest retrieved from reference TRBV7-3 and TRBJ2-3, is GAGVSQTPSNKVTEKGKYVELRCDPISGHTALYWYRQSLGQGPEFLIYFQGTGAADDSGLPNDRFFAVRPEGSVSTLKIQRTERGDSAVYLCASSLGLGTDTQYFGPGTRLTVL.

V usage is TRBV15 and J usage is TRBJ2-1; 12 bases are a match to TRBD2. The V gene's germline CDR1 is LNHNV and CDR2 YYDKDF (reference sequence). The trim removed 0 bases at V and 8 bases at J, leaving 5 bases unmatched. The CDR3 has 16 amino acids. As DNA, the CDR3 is TGTGCCACCAGCAGAGAACGACTAGCGGGAGTGGATGAGCAGTTCTTC. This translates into CATSRERLAGVDEQFF. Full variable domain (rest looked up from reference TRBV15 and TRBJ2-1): DAMVIQNPRYQVTQFGKPVTLSCSQTLNHNVMYWYQQKSSQAPKLLFHYYDKDFNNEADTPDNFQSRRPNTSFCFLDIRSPGLGDTAMYLCATSRERLAGVDEQFFGPGTRLTVL.

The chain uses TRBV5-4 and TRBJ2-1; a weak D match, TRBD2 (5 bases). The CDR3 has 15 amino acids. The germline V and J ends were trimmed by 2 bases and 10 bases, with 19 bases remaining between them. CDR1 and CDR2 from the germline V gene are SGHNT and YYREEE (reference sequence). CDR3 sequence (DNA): TGTGCCAGCAGCTTAAAGGGCGGGTCTGGTTTGGAGCAGTTCTTC. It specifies CASSLKGGSGLEQFF.

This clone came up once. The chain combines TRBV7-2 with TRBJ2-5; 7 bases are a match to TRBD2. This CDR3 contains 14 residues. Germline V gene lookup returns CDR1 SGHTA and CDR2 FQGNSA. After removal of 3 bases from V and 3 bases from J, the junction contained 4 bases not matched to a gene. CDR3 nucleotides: TGTGCCAGCAGCTTCGCGGGACTAAAAGAGACCCAGTACTTC. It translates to CASSFAGLKETQYF.

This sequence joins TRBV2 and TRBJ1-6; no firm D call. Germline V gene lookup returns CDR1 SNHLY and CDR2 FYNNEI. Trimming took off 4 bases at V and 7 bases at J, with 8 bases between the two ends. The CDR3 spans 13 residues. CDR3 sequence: CASSAPPNSPLHF. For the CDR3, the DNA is TGTGCCAGCAGTGCCCCCCCAAATTCACCCCTCCACTTT.

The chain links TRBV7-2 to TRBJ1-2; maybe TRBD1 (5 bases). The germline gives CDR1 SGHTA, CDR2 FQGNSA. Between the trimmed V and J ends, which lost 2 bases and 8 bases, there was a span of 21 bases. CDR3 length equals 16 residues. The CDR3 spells CASSLSPGPGGAGYTF. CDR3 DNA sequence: TGTGCCAGCAGCTTAAGCCCTGGCCCCGGCGGGGCCGGCTACACCTTC.

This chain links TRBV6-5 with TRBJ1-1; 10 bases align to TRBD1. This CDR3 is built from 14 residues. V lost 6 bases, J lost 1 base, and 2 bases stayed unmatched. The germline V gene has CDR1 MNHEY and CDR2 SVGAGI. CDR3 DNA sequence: TGTGCCAGCAGGGACAGGGGGAGGAACACTGAAGCTTTCTTT. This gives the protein CASRDRGRNTEAFF.

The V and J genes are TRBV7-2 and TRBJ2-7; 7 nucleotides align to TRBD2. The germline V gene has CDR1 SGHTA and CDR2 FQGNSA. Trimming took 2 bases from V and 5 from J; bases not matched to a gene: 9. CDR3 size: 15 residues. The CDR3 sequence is CASSLNGGSGHEQYF. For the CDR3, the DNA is TGTGCCAGCAGCTTAAATGGCGGTAGCGGGCACGAGCAGTACTTC.

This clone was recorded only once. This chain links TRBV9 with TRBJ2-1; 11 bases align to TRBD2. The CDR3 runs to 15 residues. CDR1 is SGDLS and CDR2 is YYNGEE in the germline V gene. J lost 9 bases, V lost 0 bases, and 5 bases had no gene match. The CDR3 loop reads CASSVEASGGIEQFF. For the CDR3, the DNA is TGTGCCAGCAGCGTAGAGGCTAGCGGGGGGATTGAGCAGTTCTTC. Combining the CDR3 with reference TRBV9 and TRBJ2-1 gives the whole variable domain DSGVTQTPKHLITATGQRVTLRCSPRSGDLSVYWYQQSLDQGLQFLIQYYNGEERAKGNILERFSAQQFPDLHSELNLSSLELGDSALYFCASSVEASGGIEQFFGPGTRLTVL.

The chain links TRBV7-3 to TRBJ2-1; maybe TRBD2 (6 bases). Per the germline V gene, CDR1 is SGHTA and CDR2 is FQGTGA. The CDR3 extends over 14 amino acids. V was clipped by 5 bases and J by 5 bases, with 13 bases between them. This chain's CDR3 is CASSPGTSNNEQFF. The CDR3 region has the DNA TGTGCCAGCAGCCCGGGGACTTCAAACAATGAGCAGTTCTTC.

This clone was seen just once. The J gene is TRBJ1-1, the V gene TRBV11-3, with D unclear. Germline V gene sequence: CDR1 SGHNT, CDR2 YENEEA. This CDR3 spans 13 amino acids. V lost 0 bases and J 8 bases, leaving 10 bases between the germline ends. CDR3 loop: CASSLERAGEAFF. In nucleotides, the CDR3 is TGTGCCAGCAGCTTAGAGAGAGCGGGGGAAGCTTTCTTT.

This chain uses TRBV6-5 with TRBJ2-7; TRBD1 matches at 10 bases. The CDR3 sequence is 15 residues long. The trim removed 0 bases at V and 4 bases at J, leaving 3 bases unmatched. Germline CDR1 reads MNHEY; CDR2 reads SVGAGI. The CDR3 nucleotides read TGTGCCAGCAGTTACTCGGACAGGGGGACGTACGAGCAGTACTTC. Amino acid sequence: CASSYSDRGTYEQYF.

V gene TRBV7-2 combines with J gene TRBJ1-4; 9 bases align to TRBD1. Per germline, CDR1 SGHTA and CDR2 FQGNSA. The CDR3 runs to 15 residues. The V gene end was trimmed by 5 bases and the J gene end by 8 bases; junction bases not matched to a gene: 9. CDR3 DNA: TGTGCCAGCAGCAGGGGGGGACAGGGAAAAGAAAAACTGTTTTTT. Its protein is CASSRGGQGKEKLFF.

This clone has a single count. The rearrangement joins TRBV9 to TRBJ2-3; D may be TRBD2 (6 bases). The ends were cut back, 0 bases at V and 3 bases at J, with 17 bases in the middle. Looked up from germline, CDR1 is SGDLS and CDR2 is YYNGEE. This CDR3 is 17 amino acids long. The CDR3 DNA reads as TGTGCCAGCAGCGTAGACGGAGGGCCCTCGGAAACAGATACGCAGTATTTT. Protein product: CASSVDGGPSETDTQYF.

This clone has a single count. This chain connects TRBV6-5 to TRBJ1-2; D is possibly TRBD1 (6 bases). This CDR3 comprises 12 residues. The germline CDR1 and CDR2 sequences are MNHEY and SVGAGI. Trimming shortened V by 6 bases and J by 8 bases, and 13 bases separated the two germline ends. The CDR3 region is CASSSGQWGYTF. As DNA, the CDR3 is TGTGCCAGCAGCTCCGGACAGTGGGGCTACACCTTC.

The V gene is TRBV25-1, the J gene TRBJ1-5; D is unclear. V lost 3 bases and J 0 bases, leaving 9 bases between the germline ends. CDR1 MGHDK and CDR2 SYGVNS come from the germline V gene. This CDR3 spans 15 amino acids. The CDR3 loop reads CASSDGGSSNQPQHF. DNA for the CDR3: TGTGCCAGCAGTGATGGAGGGAGTAGCAATCAGCCCCAGCATTTT.

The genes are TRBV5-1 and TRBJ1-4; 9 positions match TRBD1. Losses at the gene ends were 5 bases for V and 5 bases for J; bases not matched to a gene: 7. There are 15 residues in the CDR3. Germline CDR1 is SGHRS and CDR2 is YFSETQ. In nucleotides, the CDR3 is TGCGCCAGCAGGGCCGAGACAGGGGGGAATGAAAAACTGTTTTTT. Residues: CASRAETGGNEKLFF.

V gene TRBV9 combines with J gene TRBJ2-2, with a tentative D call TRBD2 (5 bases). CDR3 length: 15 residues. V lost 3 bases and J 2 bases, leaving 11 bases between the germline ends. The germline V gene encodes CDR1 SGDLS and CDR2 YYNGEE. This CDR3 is CASSAGLTNTGELFF. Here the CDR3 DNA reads TGTGCCAGCAGCGCGGGATTGACTAACACCGGGGAGCTGTTTTTT.

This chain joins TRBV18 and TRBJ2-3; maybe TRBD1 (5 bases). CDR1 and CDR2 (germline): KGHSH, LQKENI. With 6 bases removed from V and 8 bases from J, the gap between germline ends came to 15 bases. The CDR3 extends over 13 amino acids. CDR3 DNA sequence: TGTGCCAGCTCTCAGGCAGCCCAGGGTACGCAGTATTTT. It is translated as CASSQAAQGTQYF.

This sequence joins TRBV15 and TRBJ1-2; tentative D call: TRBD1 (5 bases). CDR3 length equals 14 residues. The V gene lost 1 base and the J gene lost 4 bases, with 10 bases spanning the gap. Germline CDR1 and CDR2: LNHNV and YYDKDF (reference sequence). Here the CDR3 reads CATSRGGVGYGYTF. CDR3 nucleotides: TGTGCCACCAGCAGAGGGGGCGTCGGCTATGGCTACACCTTC.

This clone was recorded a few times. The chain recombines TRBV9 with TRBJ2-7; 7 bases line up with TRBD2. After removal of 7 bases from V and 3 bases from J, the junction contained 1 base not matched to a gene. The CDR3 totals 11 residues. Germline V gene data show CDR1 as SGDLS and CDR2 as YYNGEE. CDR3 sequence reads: CASSSGYEQYF. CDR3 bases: TGTGCCAGCTCTAGCGGCTACGAGCAGTACTTC.

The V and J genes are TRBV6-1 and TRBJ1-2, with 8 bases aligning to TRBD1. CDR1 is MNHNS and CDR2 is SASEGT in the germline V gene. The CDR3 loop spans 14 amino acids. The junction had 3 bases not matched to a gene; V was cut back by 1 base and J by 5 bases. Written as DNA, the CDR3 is TGTGCCAGCAGTGAAGGACAGGGGTGGTATGGCTACACCTTC. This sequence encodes CASSEGQGWYGYTF.

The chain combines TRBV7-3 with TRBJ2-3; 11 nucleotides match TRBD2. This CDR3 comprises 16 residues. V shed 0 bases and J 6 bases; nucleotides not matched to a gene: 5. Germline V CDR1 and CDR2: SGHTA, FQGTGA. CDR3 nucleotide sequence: TGTGCCAGCAGCTTAACGAGACTAGCGGGGTCGGATACGCAGTATTTT. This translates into CASSLTRLAGSDTQYF.

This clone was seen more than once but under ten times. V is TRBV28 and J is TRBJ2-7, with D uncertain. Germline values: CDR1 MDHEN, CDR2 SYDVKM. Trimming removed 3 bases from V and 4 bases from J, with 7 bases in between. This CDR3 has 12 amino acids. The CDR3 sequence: CASSFGQYEQYF. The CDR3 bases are TGTGCCAGCAGTTTTGGGCAGTACGAGCAGTACTTC.